This T cell receptor beta chain appears in the sequencing data of a study of shared clonotypes between healthy human individuals. Study-wide points: Measured sharing among donors was expected to vary with sequencing depth.

Libraries were prepared by immunoSEQ multiplex PCR; TCRdb keeps only in-frame clonotypes and omits some of them. The table records some 1,100,000 clones, about 80% of them present only once. On this clone itself: Its antigen is as yet unknown.

Sequenced input: memory CD4+ T cells from PBMCs. Subset specified: CD45RA-negative fraction. This sequence was found in a man aged 18-30 years in good health. Some clones in this sample may be carry-over from other donors' samples.

The CDR3 reads CASSSTGVSSYTF. The CDR3, as DNA: TGTGCCAGCAGTTCAACAGGGGTTAGTAGCTACACCTTC. The chain recombines TRBV28 with TRBJ1-2; TRBD1 aligns across 7 bases. Germline lookup yields CDR1 MDHEN and CDR2 SYDVKM. V lost 4 bases to trimming and J lost 9 bases; unmatched junction nucleotides: 8. This CDR3 comprises 13 residues.